This record looks at one TCR beta chain sequence and its context. A sample-barcoded 5' primer and a J-beta primer mix were used in a second PCR of about 7 to 11 cycles. TCRdb ran MiXCR on the 5' RACE reads and lists one entry per CDR3 protein. In the table there are about 650,000 distinct CDR3 sequences, approximately 52% of which are singletons. In terms of origin and age, donors were healthy Caucasian individuals from Russia aged about 6 to 90. Extraction yielded at least 6 micrograms of total RNA per sample. The data stem from a study of blood T cells in healthy people across ages. As for the study in general: About one barcoded beta molecule per two T cells was the capture yield of template switching.

There are 15 residues in the CDR3. Trimming cost V 10 bases and J 9 bases, with 24 bases left between them. Germline V gene data show CDR1 as MGHDK and CDR2 as SYGVNS. The sequence was obtained from a woman aged 80 or over in good health. This rearrangement joins TRBV25-1 to TRBJ2-2; TRBD2 might be the D (7 bases). The sample was blood. Here the CDR3 reads CAIKPFVCGGRELFF. CDR3 DNA sequence: TGTGCCATCAAACCCTTCGTCTGCGGGGGCCGGGAGCTGTTTTTT.